Each of the 3 T cell receptor beta chains below was sequenced from the same sample in a study of shared clonotypes between healthy human individuals. Repertoires were generated with immunoSEQ multiplex PCR, while TCRdb's copy carries only in-frame clones and drops some. This repertoire shows about a million clones, 70% to 80% found once; its top ten account for approximately 0.9%. The sequenced sample consisted of memory CD4+ T cells from PBMCs. Subset indicated: CD45RA-negative fraction. These receptors all stem from a man between 18 and 35 years old in good health. Some clones in this sample may be carry-over from other donors' samples.

The rearrangement joins TRBV25-1 to TRBJ1-6, with D perhaps TRBD1 (5 bases). From germline, CDR1 is MGHDK and CDR2 SYGVNS. The germline V and J ends were trimmed by 6 bases and 1 base, with 10 bases remaining between them. The CDR3 runs 15 residues. The CDR3 reads CASRQGGSYNSPLHF. The DNA for the CDR3 is TGTGCCAGCAGGCAGGGTGGATCCTATAATTCACCCCTCCACTTT.

This clone was observed a few times. The sample contains more than one DNA sequence encoding this CDR3. The V and J genes are TRBV5-1 and TRBJ2-1; the D gene is possibly TRBD2 (5 bases). CDR3 length equals 15 residues. Germline CDR1 is SGHRS and CDR2 is YFSETQ. Trimming took 4 bases from V and 0 from J, leaving 11 bases between them. The CDR3 reads CASSPPGSSYNEQFF. The DNA for the CDR3 is TGCGCCAGCAGCCCGCCGGGAAGCTCCTACAATGAGCAGTTCTTC.

About this clone itself: One end of the junction fails to match germline, which may point to a read error. The genes are TRBV5-1 and TRBJ1-5, with D possibly being TRBD1 (5 bases). Germline CDR1 and CDR2: SGHRS and YFSETQ. This CDR3 spans 14 amino acids. Here the CDR3 DNA reads TGTGCCAGCAGCGACCTCGGGGGGGATCAGCCCCAGCATTTT. Its protein product is CASSDLGGDQPQHF.